The entry that follows covers one TCR beta chain sequence. From germline, CDR1 is MDHEN and CDR2 SYDVKM. The CDR3 covers 18 residues. After removal of 0 bases from V and 0 bases from J, the junction contained 4 bases not matched to a gene. TCRdb's copy holds only in-frame clones and misses some; the assay was immunoSEQ multiplex PCR. The data contain 95,000 to 150,000 clones, approximately 95% of them singletons. The source of the sample is a study of cytomegalovirus exposure and HLA in healthy donors. The clonotype originates from a man aged 18 to 29 in good health and CMV-seronegative. The source material was PBMCs. The V and J genes are TRBV28 and TRBJ2-1, with 11 bases fitting TRBD2. The CDR3 spells CASSLWVAGGSSYNEQFF. The CDR3 DNA reads as TGTGCCAGCAGTTTATGGGTAGCGGGAGGGAGCTCCTACAATGAGCAGTTCTTC.